Below are 11 T cell receptor beta chains sequenced from a single sample in a study of shared clonotypes between healthy human individuals. Here immunoSEQ multiplex PCR was the method, and the copy in TCRdb shows in-frame clones only, minus some. The sample carries approximately 1.1 million clones, 78% recorded once. The sequenced material came from memory CD4+ T cells from PBMCs. This sample's subset: CD45RA-negative fraction. The receptors come from a man between 18 and 29 years old in good health. Some clones in this sample may be carry-over from other donors' samples.

In this sample, this clone turned up a few times. This sequence joins TRBV28 and TRBJ2-7, with TRBD2 matching 10 bases. Trimming took 7 bases from V and 3 from J; bases not matched to a gene: 9. This CDR3 is built from 15 residues. Looked up from germline, CDR1 is MDHEN and CDR2 is SYDVKM. CDR3: CASIDPTSGDYEQYF. The CDR3 DNA sequence: TGTGCCAGCATCGATCCAACTAGCGGGGACTACGAGCAGTACTTC.

V usage is TRBV6-5 and J usage is TRBJ2-6; D gene uncertain. Trimming removed 5 bases at V and 0 bases at J, with 8 bases between. CDR3 length equals 15 residues. Germline-derived CDR1 and CDR2 are MNHEY and SVGAGI. CDR3 region: CASSGLSSGANVLTF. CDR3 in DNA: TGTGCCAGCAGTGGTTTAAGCTCTGGGGCCAACGTCCTGACTTTC.

The rearrangement joins TRBV6-5 to TRBJ1-1; maybe TRBD1 (5 bases). The germline V and J ends were trimmed by 1 base and 3 bases, with 15 bases remaining between them. The CDR3 length is 16 residues. CDR1 is MNHEY and CDR2 is SVGAGI in the germline V gene. The CDR3 spells CASSYWASRGDTEAFF. As DNA, the CDR3 is TGTGCCAGCAGTTACTGGGCCAGTCGAGGGGACACTGAAGCTTTCTTT.

V is TRBV28 and J is TRBJ2-7; D is ambiguous. Germline-derived CDR1 and CDR2 are MDHEN and SYDVKM. The CDR3 is made up of 12 amino acids. Trimming took 2 bases from V and 6 from J, leaving 8 bases between them. CDR3 region: CASSLAPLEQYF. CDR3 DNA: TGTGCCAGCAGTTTAGCCCCTCTCGAGCAGTACTTC.

The gene calls are TRBV7-9 and TRBJ2-2; 7 nucleotides align to TRBD2. From germline, CDR1 is SEHNR and CDR2 FQNEAQ (reference sequence). CDR3 length: 13 residues. Trimming cost V 5 bases and J 6 bases; bases outside gene matches: 3. Here the CDR3 DNA reads TGTGCCAGCAGCGGGGAGGGCCCCGGGGAGCTGTTTTTT. Protein: CASSGEGPGELFF.

Only a few counts were recorded for this clone. This sequence joins TRBV19 and TRBJ2-2; 9 bases match TRBD2. The CDR3 consists of 17 residues. Germline assignment: CDR1 LNHDA and CDR2 SQIVND (reference sequence). After removal of 4 bases from V and 3 bases from J, the junction contained 9 bases not matched to a gene. This chain's CDR3 is CASSSRLAGRDTGELFF. The CDR3 DNA sequence: TGTGCCAGTAGTAGTCGGCTAGCGGGAAGGGACACCGGGGAGCTGTTTTTT.

This clone came up a few times. This chain uses TRBV6-5 with TRBJ1-2; TRBD1 is a possible D gene (5 bases). CDR3 length: 13 residues. V shed 4 bases and J shed 6 bases, with 12 bases lying between them. Germline CDR1 reads MNHEY; CDR2 reads SVGAGI. As DNA, the CDR3 is TGTGCCAGCAGTTTTACAGGCTCTGATGGCTACACCTTC. This sequence encodes CASSFTGSDGYTF.

To note about this clone: The sample contains more than one DNA sequence encoding this CDR3. The chain uses TRBV28 and TRBJ2-2; D may match TRBD1 or TRBD2 (5 bases each). CDR1 and CDR2 (germline): MDHEN, SYDVKM. This CDR3 has 13 amino acids. V lost 3 bases and J lost 5, with 7 bases in between. The CDR3: CASSFGGTGELFF. The CDR3 nucleotides are TGTGCCAGCAGTTTTGGGGGAACCGGGGAGCTGTTTTTT.

V usage is TRBV5-1 and J usage is TRBJ2-5, with TRBD2 matching 11 bases. The germline V gene has CDR1 SGHRS and CDR2 YFSETQ. This CDR3 has 17 residues. Trimming cost V 4 bases and J 1 base; bases outside gene matches: 9. In nucleotides, the CDR3 is TGCGCCAGCAGCGGGCGATTACTAGCGGGAGTCCAAGAGACCCAGTACTTC. Protein: CASSGRLLAGVQETQYF.

The V gene is TRBV6-5, the J gene TRBJ1-2, with D possibly being TRBD1 (5 bases). CDR3 length equals 15 residues. The V gene's germline CDR1 is MNHEY and CDR2 SVGAGI. V lost 5 bases, J lost 3 bases, and 16 bases lay in between. Written as DNA, the CDR3 is TGTGCCAGCAGTGTCATGCCAGGGTTCGACTATGGCTACACCTTC. Protein product: CASSVMPGFDYGYTF.

V is TRBV28 and J is TRBJ2-7; D might be TRBD2 (7 bases). V was pared by 8 bases and J by 0 bases, with 14 bases between. Per germline, CDR1 MDHEN and CDR2 SYDVKM. The length of the CDR3 is 14 residues. The CDR3: CASGRGAISYEQYF. The CDR3 DNA reads TGTGCCAGCGGACGGGGGGCCATCTCCTACGAGCAGTACTTC.